These 26 T cell receptor beta chains originate from one sample sequenced in a study of blood T cell repertoires in COVID-19. Profiling relied on immunoSEQ multiplex PCR, and the TCRdb table lists in-frame clones only, not all of them. The table includes some 210,000 clones, more than 85% detected once. The sequencing input was peripheral blood. The receptors were gathered from a man aged 60 to 69 with COVID-19, enrolled during active disease.

The gene calls are TRBV4-1 and TRBJ2-7, with D possibly TRBD1 on 6 matching bases. Between the trimmed V and J ends, which lost 4 bases and 5 bases, there was a span of 18 bases. The CDR3 is made up of 15 amino acids. The germline V gene has CDR1 MGHRA and CDR2 YSYEKL. The CDR3 coding sequence is TGCGCCAGCAGCCTCAACCCACAGGGCCTCAACGAGCAGTACTTC. Translating it yields CASSLNPQGLNEQYF.

The chain recombines TRBV6-5 with TRBJ1-6, with D unclear. The CDR3 is 16 amino acids. Trimming took 2 bases from V and 4 from J, leaving 12 bases between them. Germline lookup yields CDR1 MNHEY and CDR2 SVGAGI. CDR3 loop: CASSYTEGRYNSPLHF. The DNA for the CDR3 is TGTGCCAGCAGTTACACGGAGGGCCGGTATAATTCACCCCTCCACTTT.

The chain joins TRBV7-9 to TRBJ1-5; D gene unclear. From germline, CDR1 is SEHNR and CDR2 FQNEAQ (reference sequence). CDR3 size: 13 residues. V was clipped by 2 bases and J by 3 bases, with 5 bases between them. This chain's CDR3 is CASSLSDNQPQHF. The DNA of the CDR3 is TGTGCCAGCAGCTTAAGCGACAATCAGCCCCAGCATTTT.

Here the CDR3 DNA reads TGTGCCAGCAGTGTCGGGACAGGGCAACTACTGATGAACACTGAAGCTTTCTTT. Translating it yields CASSVGTGQLLMNTEAFF. The chain recombines TRBV2 with TRBJ1-1; 9 positions agree with TRBD1. The CDR3 contains 18 residues. Trimming cost V 4 bases and J 0 bases; bases outside gene matches: 12. Germline CDR1 SNHLY, CDR2 FYNNEI.

This chain connects TRBV6-2 or TRBV6-3 to TRBJ2-3; the D is unclear. CDR3 length: 11 residues. Germline lookup yields CDR1 MNHEY and CDR2 SVGEGT. Trimming removed 5 bases at V and 9 bases at J, with 9 bases between. The DNA for the CDR3 is TGTGCCAGCAGTCTGGCTAGGACGCAGTATTTT. Protein sequence: CASSLARTQYF.

J is TRBJ2-2 and V is TRBV7-8, with D maybe TRBD2 (6 bases). Trimming cost V 5 bases and J 2 bases, with 15 bases left between them. The CDR3 sequence is 16 residues long. Germline V CDR1 and CDR2: SGHVS, FQNEAQ. Here the CDR3 DNA reads TGTGCCAGCAGCCCCCGACTAGACACTAACACCGGGGAGCTGTTTTTT. Translating it yields CASSPRLDTNTGELFF.

The J gene is TRBJ1-4, the V gene TRBV2; D is uncertain. Germline CDR1 and CDR2: SNHLY and FYNNEI. V lost 6 bases and J lost 5, with 16 bases in between. The CDR3 has 15 residues. CDR3 amino acids: CASSGLGAQNEKLFF. The CDR3 DNA reads TGTGCCAGCAGCGGCCTCGGAGCCCAGAATGAAAAACTGTTTTTT.

This chain links TRBV7-2 with TRBJ1-5; D unclear. The CDR3 covers 15 residues. Germline lookup yields CDR1 SGHTA and CDR2 FQGNSA. Trimming left V 1 base short and J 2 bases short, with 9 bases between. The CDR3: CASSLGQLGNQPQHF. CDR3 DNA sequence: TGTGCCAGCAGCTTAGGCCAGTTGGGCAATCAGCCCCAGCATTTT. Complete variable domain (other parts from reference TRBV7-2 and TRBJ1-5): GAGVSQSPSNKVTEKGKDVELRCDPISGHTALYWYRQSLGQGLEFLIYFQGNSAPDKSGLPSDRFSAERTGGSVSTLTIQRTQQEDSAVYLCASSLGQLGNQPQHFGDGTRLSIL.

The chain couples TRBV7-8 to TRBJ1-2; D may be TRBD1 (6 bases). With 5 bases removed from V and 3 bases from J, the gap between germline ends came to 10 bases. The CDR3 covers 13 residues. CDR1 is SGHVS and CDR2 is FQNEAQ in the germline V gene. The CDR3 region is CASSPQGYYGYTF. CDR3 in DNA: TGTGCCAGCAGCCCACAGGGCTACTATGGCTACACCTTC.

This clone was detected only once. The identical CDR3 is also encoded by other nucleotide sequences in the sample. This sequence joins TRBV18 and TRBJ2-7; D gene uncertain. The CDR3 is made up of 12 amino acids. The V and J ends lost 6 bases and 0 bases respectively, with 6 bases between them. Per the germline V gene, CDR1 is KGHSH and CDR2 is LQKENI. The CDR3 sequence is CASSPSSYEQYF. The CDR3 coding sequence is TGTGCCAGCTCCCCTTCCTCCTACGAGCAGTACTTC.

The chain uses TRBV5-4 and TRBJ1-1; TRBD1 matches at 12 bases. V lost 2 bases and J lost 4; bases outside the gene matches: 3. The CDR3 loop spans 15 amino acids. The germline gives CDR1 SGHNT, CDR2 YYREEE (reference sequence). The CDR3 loop is CASSLPGQGATEAFF. DNA of the CDR3: TGTGCCAGCAGCTTACCGGGACAGGGGGCCACTGAAGCTTTCTTT.

The genes are TRBV12-3 or TRBV12-4 and TRBJ2-3, with TRBD2 matching over 8 bases. V dropped 5 bases and J dropped 15; count of bases not matched to a gene: 13. This CDR3 is 13 amino acids long. This CDR3 reads CASSPPGGERCYF. The DNA for the CDR3 is TGTGCCAGCAGTCCACCCGGGGGGGAACGCTGTTATTTT.

This chain links TRBV18 with TRBJ1-1; D unclear. This CDR3 has 13 amino acids. Trimming stripped 3 bases from V and 5 bases from J, with 10 bases between. Germline lookup yields CDR1 KGHSH and CDR2 LQKENI. The CDR3 reads CASSPQAITEAFF. Here the CDR3 DNA reads TGTGCCAGCTCACCTCAGGCGATAACTGAAGCTTTCTTT.

J is TRBJ2-7 and V is TRBV28; D remains ambiguous. With 2 bases removed from V and 4 bases from J, the gap between germline ends came to 9 bases. The CDR3 runs to 13 residues. The germline V gene has CDR1 MDHEN and CDR2 SYDVKM. This CDR3 is CASSLDLVYEQYF. CDR3 in DNA: TGTGCCAGCAGTTTAGATCTAGTATACGAGCAGTACTTC.

The chain combines TRBV5-1 with TRBJ1-6; D perhaps matches TRBD1 (5 bases). The germline gives CDR1 SGHRS, CDR2 YFSETQ. There are 16 residues in the CDR3. Trimming shortened V by 0 bases and J by 6 bases, and 13 bases separated the two germline ends. The CDR3: CASSLEGSTVNSPLHF. The CDR3 coding sequence is TGCGCCAGCAGCTTGGAGGGTTCGACAGTTAATTCACCCCTCCACTTT. The whole variable domain, remainder taken from reference TRBV5-1 and TRBJ1-6, is KAGVTQTPRYLIKTRGQQVTLSCSPISGHRSVSWYQQTPGQGLQFLFEYFSETQRNKGNFPGRFSGRQFSNSRSEMNVSTLELGDSALYLCASSLEGSTVNSPLHFGNGTRLTVT.

The J gene is TRBJ2-2, the V gene TRBV5-4, with a possible D match to TRBD1 (6 bases). CDR1 and CDR2 (germline): SGHNT, YYREEE (reference sequence). The V end lost 4 bases, the J end lost 6 bases, and 13 bases lay between the germline ends. The CDR3 sequence is 14 residues long. The CDR3, as DNA: TGTGCCAGCAGCATTACAGGGAAGGCCGGGGAGCTGTTTTTT. Translating gives CASSITGKAGELFF.

The chain has TRBV11-2 and TRBJ2-3; the D gene is possibly TRBD2 (6 bases). V was trimmed by 5 bases and J by 3 bases, leaving 21 bases between them. This CDR3 is built from 17 residues. Germline values: CDR1 SGHAT, CDR2 FQNNGV. The CDR3 nucleotides are TGTGCCAGCAGCCCCGGGGGAGGCGGGATAGCTACAGATACGCAGTATTTT. It codes for CASSPGGGGIATDTQYF.

A single count supports this clone. The chain couples TRBV11-2 to TRBJ1-3, with 8 bases lining up with TRBD1. CDR1 and CDR2 from the germline V gene are SGHAT and FQNNGV. The CDR3 has 17 residues. With 1 base clipped from V and 0 bases from J, the junction kept 5 bases outside the gene matches. CDR3 nucleotides: TGTGCCAGCAGCTTAGGGCAGGGGGCTTTCTCTGGAAACACCATATATTTT. Amino acids: CASSLGQGAFSGNTIYF.

This clone was detected only a few times. The chain carries TRBV19 and TRBJ1-3, with 8 bases lining up with TRBD1. The CDR3 totals 15 residues. Germline lookup yields CDR1 LNHDA and CDR2 SQIVND (reference sequence). Unmatched junction bases numbered 4, after V lost 6 bases and J lost 0 bases. CDR3 bases: TGTGCCAGTAGGGCTGACAGGGGCTCTGGAAACACCATATATTTT. The encoded protein is CASRADRGSGNTIYF.

The chain couples TRBV18 to TRBJ2-1; 15 bases agree with TRBD2. Germline values: CDR1 KGHSH, CDR2 LQKENI. V lost 3 bases, J lost 6 bases, and 6 bases stayed unmatched. CDR3 length: 17 amino acids. CDR3 sequence: CASSPPRTSGGANEQFF. CDR3 bases: TGTGCCAGCTCACCTCCCCGGACTAGCGGGGGGGCCAATGAGCAGTTCTTC.

CDR3 region: CASSSKTYYEQYF. In DNA, the CDR3 is TGTGCCAGCAGTTCTAAAACCTATTACGAGCAGTACTTC. The rearrangement links TRBV12-3 or TRBV12-4 to TRBJ2-7; D ambiguous. Trimming cost V 4 bases and J 4 bases, with 11 bases left between them. The CDR3 extends over 13 amino acids.

This clone came up once. The DNA of the CDR3 is TGCGCCAGCAGCCCGACTAGCGGGAGTGGAGAGACCCAGTACTTC. Its protein is CASSPTSGSGETQYF. The chain recombines TRBV5-1 with TRBJ2-5; 12 bases fit TRBD2. The germline CDR1 and CDR2 sequences are SGHRS and YFSETQ. V was clipped by 4 bases and J by 4 bases; unmatched bases: 5. The CDR3 runs 15 residues.

This clone was observed a few times. The V and J genes are TRBV7-2 and TRBJ1-6, with 7 bases fitting TRBD1. The germline gives CDR1 SGHTA, CDR2 FQGNSA. V was pared by 4 bases and J by 14 bases, with 11 bases of the junction left unmatched. The CDR3 has 14 amino acids. The CDR3 DNA reads TGTGCCAGCAGCTCACAGGGGAACCATCGGTCCCTCCACTTT. Translated, it gives CASSSQGNHRSLHF.

V and J are TRBV18 and TRBJ1-6, with D possibly TRBD1 on 6 matching bases. Germline V gene lookup returns CDR1 KGHSH and CDR2 LQKENI. The germline V and J ends were trimmed by 2 bases and 9 bases, with 8 bases remaining between them. This CDR3 has 13 amino acids. The CDR3 is CASSPGGGSPLHF. CDR3 bases: TGTGCCAGCTCACCAGGGGGCGGTTCACCCCTCCACTTT.

The genes are TRBV6-5 and TRBJ1-1; no clear D gene. Germline V gene data show CDR1 as MNHEY and CDR2 as SVGAGI. V was cut by 6 bases and J by 4 bases, with 12 bases left in between. There are 13 residues in the CDR3. CDR3 bases: TGTGCCAGCAGACCTACAACGGGCACTGAAGCTTTCTTT. This sequence encodes CASRPTTGTEAFF.

The chain links TRBV5-1 to TRBJ2-7; 7 bases fit TRBD1. This CDR3 comprises 15 residues. Germline CDR1 reads SGHRS; CDR2 reads YFSETQ. The J segment lost 5 bases and the V segment lost 1 base, leaving 9 bases of the junction unmatched. The CDR3 loop reads CASSLPETGTHEQYF. CDR3 bases: TGCGCCAGCAGCTTGCCCGAGACAGGGACACACGAGCAGTACTTC. Full variable domain (rest looked up from reference TRBV5-1 and TRBJ2-7): KAGVTQTPRYLIKTRGQQVTLSCSPISGHRSVSWYQQTPGQGLQFLFEYFSETQRNKGNFPGRFSGRQFSNSRSEMNVSTLELGDSALYLCASSLPETGTHEQYFGPGTRLTVT.